The present T cell receptor (beta chain) was sequenced within a study of T cells in Graves' hyperthyroidism and ophthalmopathy. Study conclusions and caveats: Model-based prediction identified ophthalmopathy a median roughly 5.9 months prior to its onset.

The authors obtained PBMCs from roughly 10 ml of fresh peripheral blood. From RNA transcripts, TCR beta CDR3 regions were amplified. The HTBI primer set drove a first-round RT-PCR of the TCR CDR3. TCRdb redid the calling of the multiplex PCR reads with MiXCR, one entry per CDR3 protein. The table shows under 400,000 distinct CDR3 sequences, with 15% occurring only once. There are many counts of this clonotype. Its target is not known. The germline gives CDR1 SGHRS, CDR2 YFSETQ. The CDR3 has 15 amino acids. Trimming pared 4 bases from V and 2 bases from J, leaving 13 bases between. This chain uses TRBV5-1 with TRBJ1-3; tentative D call: TRBD1 (6 bases). The receptor was isolated from a woman aged 55-70 years with Graves' ophthalmopathy. The sequenced sample was blood. DNA for the CDR3: TGCGCCAGCAGCGACGGGACAAGCACTGGAAACACCATATATTTT. It translates to CASSDGTSTGNTIYF.